This T cell receptor beta chain comes out of a study of T-cell memory formation after mild COVID-19. The study's findings and limits: A balance of CD4 and CD8 characterized clones contracting day 15 to 85, whereas later expanders leaned CD4+.

About this clonotype itself: What it recognizes is unknown.

V lost 0 bases to trimming and J lost 3 bases; unmatched junction nucleotides: 5. This CDR3 has 16 amino acids. CDR1 and CDR2 (germline): MGHRA, YSYEKL. Constant-segment-primed 5'RACE gave TCR alpha and TCR beta cDNA libraries with sample barcodes and UMIs. One entry per CDR3 protein, called by TCRdb with MiXCR from the 5' RACE reads. Of more than 450,000 distinct CDR3 sequences in the sample, about 20% were seen once. Sequenced sample: PBMCs or a T cell subset sorted from them (not recorded which). The receptor comes from an adult woman who had mild COVID-19 (a few samples of this study predate the infection). Cell type and time point are not known. The chain links TRBV4-1 to TRBJ1-5; 7 bases are shared with TRBD1. CDR3 in DNA: TGCGCCAGCAGCCAAGATCAGGGGGAGGTCAATCAGCCCCAGCATTTT. Its protein product is CASSQDQGEVNQPQHF.